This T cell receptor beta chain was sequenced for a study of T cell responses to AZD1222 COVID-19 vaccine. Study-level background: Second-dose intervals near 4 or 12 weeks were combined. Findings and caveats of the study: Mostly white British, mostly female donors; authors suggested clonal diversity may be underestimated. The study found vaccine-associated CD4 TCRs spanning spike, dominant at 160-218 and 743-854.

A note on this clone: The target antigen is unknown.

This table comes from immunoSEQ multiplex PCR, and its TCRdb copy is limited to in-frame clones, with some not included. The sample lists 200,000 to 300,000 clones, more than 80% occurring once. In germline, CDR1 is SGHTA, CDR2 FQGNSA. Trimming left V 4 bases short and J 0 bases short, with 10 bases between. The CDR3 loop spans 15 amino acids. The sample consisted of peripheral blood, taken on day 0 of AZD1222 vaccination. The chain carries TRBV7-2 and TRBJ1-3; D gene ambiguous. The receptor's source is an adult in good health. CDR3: CASSSGILSGNTIYF. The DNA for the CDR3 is TGTGCCAGCAGCTCCGGCATCCTCTCTGGAAACACCATATATTTT.